This TCR beta chain stems from a study of beta chain features in type 1 diabetes. The sequenced template was cDNA made from the entire isolated RNA. Sequencing was performed with immunoSEQ multiplex PCR; in TCRdb, only in-frame clones are kept and a portion is missing. The sample consists of 300,000 to 350,000 clones, about a tenth of them appearing once. This clone has only a few counts. Its cognate antigen is unknown. In germline, CDR1 is GTSNPN, CDR2 SVGIG (reference sequence). Between the trimmed V and J ends, which lost 2 bases and 1 base, there was a span of 12 bases. The CDR3 runs to 15 residues. General study points: Amplification by PCR could prefer shorter templates, with the same effect in patients and controls. The similarity of naive, central memory and Treg TCRB repertoires appeared greater among patients than among healthy donors. Shortening of TCRB CDR3s, moderate but significant, appeared in all four CD4+ subsets of Type 1 diabetes patients.

This sequence originates from a young man with type 1 diabetes. Sequencing was carried out using central memory CD4+ T cells from blood. The chain uses TRBV30 and TRBJ1-5; the D is unclear. CDR3 bases: TGTGCCTGGAGTCGACAAGCAAGAAGCAATCAGCCCCAGCATTTT. Residues: CAWSRQARSNQPQHF.